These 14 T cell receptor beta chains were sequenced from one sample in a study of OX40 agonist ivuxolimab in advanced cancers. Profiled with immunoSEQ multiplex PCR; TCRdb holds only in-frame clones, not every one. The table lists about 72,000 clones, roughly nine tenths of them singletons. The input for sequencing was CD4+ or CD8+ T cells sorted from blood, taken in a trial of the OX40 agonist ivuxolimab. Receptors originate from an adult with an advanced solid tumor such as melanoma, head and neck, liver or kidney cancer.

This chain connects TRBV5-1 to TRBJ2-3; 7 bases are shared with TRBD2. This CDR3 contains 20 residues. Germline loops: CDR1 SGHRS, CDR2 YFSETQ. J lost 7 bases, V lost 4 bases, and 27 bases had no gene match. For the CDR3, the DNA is TGCGCCAGCAGCCTAACCCAGGGTCTGGCTAGCGGTGGGGGATGGAATACGCAGTATTTT. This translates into CASSLTQGLASGGGWNTQYF.

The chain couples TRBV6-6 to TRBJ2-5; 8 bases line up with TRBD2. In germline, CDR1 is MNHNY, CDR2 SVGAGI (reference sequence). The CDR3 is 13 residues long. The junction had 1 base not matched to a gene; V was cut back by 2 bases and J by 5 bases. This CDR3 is CASSYRGGETQYF. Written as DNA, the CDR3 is TGTGCCAGCAGTTACCGGGGGGGGGAGACCCAGTACTTC.

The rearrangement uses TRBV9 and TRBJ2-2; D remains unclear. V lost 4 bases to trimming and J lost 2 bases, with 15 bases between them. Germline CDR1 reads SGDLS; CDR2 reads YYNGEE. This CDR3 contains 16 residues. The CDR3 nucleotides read TGTGCCAGCAGCATCAACCCCGGAACAAACACCGGGGAGCTGTTTTTT. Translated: CASSINPGTNTGELFF.

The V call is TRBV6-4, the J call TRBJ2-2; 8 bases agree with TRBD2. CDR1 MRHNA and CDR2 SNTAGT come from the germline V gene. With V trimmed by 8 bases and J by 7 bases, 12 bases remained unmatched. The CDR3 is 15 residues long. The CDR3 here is CASYPGLVEDGELFF. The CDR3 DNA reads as TGTGCCAGCTACCCGGGACTAGTGGAGGACGGGGAGCTGTTTTTT.

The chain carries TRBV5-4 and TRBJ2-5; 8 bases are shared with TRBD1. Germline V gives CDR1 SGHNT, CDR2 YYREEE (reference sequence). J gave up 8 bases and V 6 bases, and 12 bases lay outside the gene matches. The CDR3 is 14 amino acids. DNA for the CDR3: TGTGCCAGCACCCCGACAGGGGTCTTTGGAACCCAGTACTTC. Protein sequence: CASTPTGVFGTQYF.

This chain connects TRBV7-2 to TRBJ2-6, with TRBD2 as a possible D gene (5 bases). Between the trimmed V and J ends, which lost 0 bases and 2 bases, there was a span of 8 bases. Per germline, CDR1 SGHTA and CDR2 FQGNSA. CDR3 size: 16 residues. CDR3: CASSLAAGAGANVLTF. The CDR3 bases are TGTGCCAGCAGCTTAGCGGCCGGGGCTGGGGCCAACGTCCTGACTTTC.

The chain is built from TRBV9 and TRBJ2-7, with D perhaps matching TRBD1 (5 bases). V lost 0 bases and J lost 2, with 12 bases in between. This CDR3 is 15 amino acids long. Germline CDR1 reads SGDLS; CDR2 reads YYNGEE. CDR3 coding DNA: TGTGCCAGCAGCGTAGGAGTGACAGCTACCTACGAGCAGTACTTC. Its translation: CASSVGVTATYEQYF.

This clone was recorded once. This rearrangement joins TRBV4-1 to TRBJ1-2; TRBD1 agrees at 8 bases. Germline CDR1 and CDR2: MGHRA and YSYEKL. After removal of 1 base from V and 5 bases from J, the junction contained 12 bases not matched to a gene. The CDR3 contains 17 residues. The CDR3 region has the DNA TGCGCCAGCAGCCAAGTAATAGGCGACAGGGGACGGTATGGCTACACCTTC. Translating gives CASSQVIGDRGRYGYTF.

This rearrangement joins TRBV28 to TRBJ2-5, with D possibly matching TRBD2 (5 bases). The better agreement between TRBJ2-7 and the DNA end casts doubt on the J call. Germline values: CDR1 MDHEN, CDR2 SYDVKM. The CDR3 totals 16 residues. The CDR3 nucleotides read TGTGCCAGCAGCCAGGAGGCTGCTGGGAGCTCCTACGAGCAGTACTTC. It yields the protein CASSQEAAGSSYEQYF.

CDR3 coding DNA: TGCGCCAGCAGCTTGCCCTGGACTAGCGGGAGGAATGAGCAGTTCTTC. As protein: CASSLPWTSGRNEQFF. This chain links TRBV5-1 with TRBJ2-1; 14 nucleotides match TRBD2. The length of the CDR3 is 16 residues. The germline V gene encodes CDR1 SGHRS and CDR2 YFSETQ. The J segment lost 7 bases and the V segment lost 1 base, leaving 4 bases of the junction unmatched.

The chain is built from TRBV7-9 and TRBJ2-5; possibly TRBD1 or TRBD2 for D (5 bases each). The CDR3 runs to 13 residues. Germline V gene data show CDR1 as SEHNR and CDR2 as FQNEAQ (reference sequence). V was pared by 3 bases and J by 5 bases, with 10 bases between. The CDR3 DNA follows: TGTGCCAGCAGCTTTGGGGGTTTGGAGACCCAGTACTTC. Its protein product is CASSFGGLETQYF.

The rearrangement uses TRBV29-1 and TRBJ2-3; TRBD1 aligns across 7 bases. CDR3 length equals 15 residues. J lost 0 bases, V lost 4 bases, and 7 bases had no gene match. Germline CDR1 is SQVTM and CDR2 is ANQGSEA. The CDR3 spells CSVGRTGISTDTQYF. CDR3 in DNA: TGCAGCGTTGGGCGGACAGGAATTAGCACAGATACGCAGTATTTT.

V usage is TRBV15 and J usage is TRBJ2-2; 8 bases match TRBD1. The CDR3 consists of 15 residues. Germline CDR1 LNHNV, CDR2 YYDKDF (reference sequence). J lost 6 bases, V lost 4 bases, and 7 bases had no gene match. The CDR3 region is CATSTSRGRAGELFF. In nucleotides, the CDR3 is TGTGCCACCAGCACGAGCAGGGGGCGCGCCGGGGAGCTGTTTTTT.

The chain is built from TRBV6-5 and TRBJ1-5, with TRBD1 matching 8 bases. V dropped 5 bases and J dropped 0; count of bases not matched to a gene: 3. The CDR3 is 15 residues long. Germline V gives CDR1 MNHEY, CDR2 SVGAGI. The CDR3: CASSRTGRSNQPQHF. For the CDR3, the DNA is TGTGCCAGCAGTCGGACAGGGCGTAGCAATCAGCCCCAGCATTTT.